Listed below are T cell receptor beta chains from one sample, sequenced in a study of shared clonotypes between healthy human individuals. The protocol was immunoSEQ multiplex PCR, while the TCRdb copy is restricted to in-frame clones and leaves out a portion. The sample records approximately 1,500,000 clones, over 95% being singletons. Sequencing used naive CD4+ T cells sorted from blood. These receptors all stem from a man aged 25 to 40 in good health. CDR3s include the opening cysteine and the closing phenylalanine or tryptophan. Fields, in order: D gene, J gene, V gene, clone size, CDR3 protein, CDR3 DNA. The D gene is left open where the match is weak. The size entry is marked missing in some rows and otherwise reads once, few, many or a size class.

TRBD2,TRBJ2-3,TRBV9,.,CASSSSLAGGRTDTQYF,TGTGCCAGCAGCTCCTCCTTAGCGGGAGGACGCACAGATACGCAGTATTTT
.,TRBJ2-7,TRBV29-1,.,CSVGTGYEQYF,TGCAGCGTTGGCACAGGCTACGAGCAGTACTTC
.,TRBJ2-1,TRBV5-1,.,CASSLGGYSYNEQFF,TGCGCCAGCAGCTTGGGTGGATATTCCTACAATGAGCAGTTCTTC
.,TRBJ1-1,TRBV30,once,CAWSPHQGRRGTEAFF,TGTGCCTGGAGTCCTCATCAGGGGCGACGGGGGACTGAAGCTTTCTTT
TRBD1,TRBJ2-3,TRBV6-4,.,CASSERQGGTDTQYF,TGTGCCAGCAGTGAGCGACAGGGGGGCACAGATACGCAGTATTTT
TRBD1,TRBJ2-7,TRBV7-8,.,CASSLPRTGTGSYEQYF,TGTGCCAGCAGCTTACCCCGAACCGGGACAGGGTCCTACGAGCAGTACTTC
.,TRBJ2-7,TRBV6-5,.,CASSPTPPFGEQYF,TGTGCCAGCAGCCCGACACCTCCCTTCGGGGAGCAGTACTTC
.,TRBJ2-3,TRBV13,.,CASSYRGRRDTQYF,TGTGCCAGCAGCTACCGGGGCCGAAGGGATACGCAGTATTTT
.,TRBJ1-3,TRBV5-1,.,CASSLDWTAGNTIYF,TGCGCCAGCAGCTTGGATTGGACAGCTGGAAACACCATATATTTT
TRBD2,TRBJ2-3,TRBV6-1,.,CASRRLAPSLDTQYF,TGTGCCAGCAGACGACTAGCCCCTTCGCTGGATACGCAGTATTTT
TRBD1,TRBJ2-7,TRBV6-4,.,CASARDRTSYEQYF,TGTGCCAGTGCACGGGACAGGACATCCTACGAGCAGTACTTC
TRBD1,TRBJ1-4,TRBV11-2,.,CASSLGQGLYEKLFF,TGTGCCAGCAGCTTAGGACAGGGATTGTATGAAAAACTGTTTTTT
TRBD1,TRBJ2-5,TRBV5-4,.,CASSLPGQGETQYF,TGTGCCAGCAGCTTACCGGGACAGGGAGAGACCCAGTACTTC
.,TRBJ1-2,TRBV21-1,.,CASSKGDTF,TGTGCCAGCAGCAAAGGTGACACCTTC
.,TRBJ2-1,TRBV7-9,.,CASSLIGQSSYNEQFF,TGTGCCAGCAGCTTAATCGGGCAGTCCTCCTACAATGAGCAGTTCTTC
.,TRBJ1-2,TRBV7-2,.,CASSLATENYGYTF,TGTGCCAGCAGCTTAGCAACGGAGAACTATGGCTACACCTTC
.,TRBJ2-5,TRBV29-1,.,CSVDFNTQDTQYF,TGCAGCGTTGATTTCAACACGCAAGATACCCAGTACTTC
.,TRBJ1-3,TRBV4-3,.,CASSPLPQGGYGNTIYF,TGCGCCAGCAGCCCATTACCCCAGGGCGGATACGGAAACACCATATATTTT
TRBD2,TRBJ2-7,TRBV4-3,.,CAHLTSGEAF,TGCGCCCATTTGACTAGCGGCGAGGCCTTC
.,TRBJ2-2,TRBV13,.,CASSTGPGDTGELFF,TGTGCCAGCAGCACGGGACCGGGAGACACCGGGGAGCTGTTTTTT
.,TRBJ1-3,TRBV6-5,.,CASSYSSEASGNTIYF,TGTGCCAGCAGTTACTCGAGCGAGGCTTCCGGAAACACCATATATTTT
TRBD2,TRBJ2-3,TRBV11-3,.,CASSPGLAGITDTQYF,TGTGCCAGCAGCCCAGGACTAGCGGGAATCACAGATACGCAGTATTTT
.,TRBJ2-5,TRBV7-6,.,CASSLARGETQYF,TGTGCCAGCAGCTTAGCGCGTGGTGAGACCCAGTACTTC